The T cell receptor (beta chain) under discussion was sequenced for a study of monozygotic twins with cystic fibrosis. General study points: J usage was most co-twin-similar in 8 of 16 pairs, V in 13. Monozygotic CF twin pairs shared significantly more nucleotide-identical clonotypes than unrelated CF individuals did.

This CDR3 spans 13 amino acids. V was shortened by 8 bases and J by 7 bases, with 17 bases between the two germline ends. Germline values: CDR1 MNHEY, CDR2 SVGAGI. In the case of this clone: No antigen is known for it.

The data were produced by immunoSEQ multiplex PCR, yet TCRdb's version contains in-frame clones alone and is incomplete. The profile shows about 32,000 clones, just over 95% of them singletons. This chain uses TRBV6-5 with TRBJ1-2; tentatively, D is TRBD1 (5 bases). The sequence was collected from a girl aged 2 to 10 with cystic fibrosis. Material: blood. The CDR3: CASFSPGRRGYTF. For the CDR3, the DNA is TGTGCCAGCTTCTCCCCGGGACGGCGTGGCTACACCTTC.